The 32 T cell receptor beta chains below come from one sample, sequenced in a study of cytotoxic CD8 clonotypes in ibrutinib-treated CLL. Profiling relied on immunoSEQ multiplex PCR, and the TCRdb table lists in-frame clones only, not all of them. This sample has 100,000 to 150,000 clones; approximately 83% occur once, and the top ten carry over 2%. Sequencing used PBMCs, obtained after 24 months of ibrutinib treatment. These receptors originate from a human donor with chronic lymphocytic leukemia.

In this sample, this clone turned up a few times. For the CDR3, the DNA is TGTGCCAGCAGTGAAAGGTGGCCCTATGACAATGAGCAGTTCTTC. This sequence encodes CASSERWPYDNEQFF. The rearrangement uses TRBV6-4 and TRBJ2-1; no firm D call. Per germline, CDR1 MRHNA and CDR2 SNTAGT. Trimming shortened V by 3 bases and J by 5 bases, and 14 bases separated the two germline ends. The CDR3 covers 15 residues.

This clone was seen just once. The rearrangement links TRBV5-8 to TRBJ1-2; D call uncertain. Germline V gene data show CDR1 as SGHTS and CDR2 as YDEGEE. Trimming cost V 3 bases and J 1 base, with 10 bases left between them. The CDR3 contains 14 residues. The CDR3 DNA reads as TGTGCCAGCAGCTCCCCGGGAGTTAACTATGGCTACACCTTC. It is translated as CASSSPGVNYGYTF.

V is TRBV4-1 and J is TRBJ1-4; maybe TRBD1 (6 bases). CDR3 length equals 14 residues. Trimming removed 3 bases at V and 7 bases at J, with 12 bases between. Germline V gene sequence: CDR1 MGHRA, CDR2 YSYEKL. CDR3 sequence (DNA): TGCGCCAGCAGCCACGGGGGCGGGGGTGAAAAACTGTTTTTT. This sequence encodes CASSHGGGGEKLFF.

The J gene is TRBJ1-1, the V gene TRBV18, with D hard to call. Germline loops: CDR1 KGHSH, CDR2 LQKENI. There are 13 residues in the CDR3. V was clipped by 3 bases and J by 7 bases, with 12 bases between them. The chain's CDR3 is CASSPSPGNEAFF. CDR3 DNA: TGTGCCAGCTCACCGTCGCCGGGGAATGAAGCTTTCTTT. Complete variable domain (other parts from reference TRBV18 and TRBJ1-1): NAGVMQNPRHLVRRRGQEARLRCSPMKGHSHVYWYRQLPEEGLKFMVYLQKENIIDESGMPKERFSAEFPKEGPSILRIQQVVRGDSAAYFCASSPSPGNEAFFGQGTRLTVV.

The chain uses TRBV25-1 and TRBJ2-7; TRBD2 agrees at 7 bases. Losses at the gene ends were 3 bases for V and 3 bases for J; bases not matched to a gene: 5. The germline CDR1 and CDR2 sequences are MGHDK and SYGVNS. The CDR3 sequence is 14 residues long. The CDR3 region is CASSDWTRNYEQYF. CDR3 DNA: TGTGCCAGCAGTGATTGGACTAGAAACTACGAGCAGTACTTC.

The V gene is TRBV27, the J gene TRBJ1-2, with 8 positions matching TRBD1. The germline V gene encodes CDR1 MNHEY and CDR2 SMNVEV (reference sequence). CDR3 length: 15 amino acids. Losses at the gene ends were 1 base for V and 4 bases for J; bases not matched to a gene: 5. CDR3 coding DNA: TGTGCCAGCAGTTTATTCGGACAGGGCGCCTATGGCTACACCTTC. Residues: CASSLFGQGAYGYTF.

The chain links TRBV5-1 to TRBJ1-2; D unresolved. In germline, CDR1 is SGHRS, CDR2 YFSETQ. The CDR3 length is 13 residues. Trimming took off 0 bases at V and 6 bases at J, with 9 bases between the two ends. The CDR3 spells CASSLDYGDGYTF. As DNA, the CDR3 is TGCGCCAGCAGCTTGGATTATGGGGATGGCTACACCTTC. The variable domain in full, completed from reference TRBV5-1 and TRBJ1-2, reads KAGVTQTPRYLIKTRGQQVTLSCSPISGHRSVSWYQQTPGQGLQFLFEYFSETQRNKGNFPGRFSGRQFSNSRSEMNVSTLELGDSALYLCASSLDYGDGYTFGSGTRLTVV.

The rearrangement uses TRBV6-5 and TRBJ1-2; D is undetermined. The V end lost 0 bases, the J end lost 4 bases, and 12 bases lay between the germline ends. The germline gives CDR1 MNHEY, CDR2 SVGAGI. The CDR3 runs to 15 residues. For the CDR3, the DNA is TGTGCCAGCAGTTACTCTTCGAGCGAATTCTATGGCTACACCTTC. Protein sequence: CASSYSSSEFYGYTF.

The table lists this clone with a few counts. V is TRBV9 and J is TRBJ2-5; D remains ambiguous. This CDR3 contains 13 residues. The germline gives CDR1 SGDLS, CDR2 YYNGEE. The germline V and J ends were trimmed by 3 bases and 5 bases, with 11 bases remaining between them. CDR3 sequence (DNA): TGTGCCAGCAGCGGAGAAGCGTGGGAGACCCAGTACTTC. Translating gives CASSGEAWETQYF.

J is TRBJ2-2 and V is TRBV19; no clear D gene. The V gene's germline CDR1 is LNHDA and CDR2 SQIVND (reference sequence). CDR3 length equals 14 residues. V lost 3 bases and J 8 bases, leaving 13 bases between the germline ends. The CDR3 bases are TGTGCCAGTAGTATTTTCGAAGTAGGTGGGGAGCTGTTTTTT. It codes for CASSIFEVGGELFF.

V gene TRBV7-9 combines with J gene TRBJ2-3, with D tentatively TRBD2 (6 bases). V shed 5 bases and J shed 4 bases, with 13 bases lying between them. Germline V gene sequence: CDR1 SEHNR, CDR2 FQNEAQ (reference sequence). The CDR3 runs 14 residues. The CDR3 DNA reads as TGTGCCAGCAGCCCCTCCGGCGGGGCAGATACGCAGTATTTT. It specifies CASSPSGGADTQYF. Together with reference TRBV7-9 and TRBJ2-3, the CDR3 gives the full variable domain: DTGVSQNPRHKITKRGQNVTFRCDPISEHNRLYWYRQTLGQGPEFLTYFQNEAQLEKSRLLSDRFSAERPKGSFSTLEIQRTEQGDSAMYLCASSPSGGADTQYFGPGTRLTVL.

Only a few counts were recorded for this clone. The rearrangement joins TRBV11-2 to TRBJ2-3; 7 positions agree with TRBD2. With 3 bases clipped from V and 0 bases from J, the junction kept 6 bases outside the gene matches. Germline CDR1 and CDR2: SGHAT and FQNNGV. This CDR3 is 16 amino acids long. For the CDR3, the DNA is TGTGCCAGCAGCTTCCTAGCGGCTACTAGCACAGATACGCAGTATTTT. This codes for CASSFLAATSTDTQYF.

The rearrangement joins TRBV19 to TRBJ2-3; a weak D match, TRBD1 (6 bases). The CDR3 sequence is 16 residues long. Germline V lookup: CDR1 LNHDA, CDR2 SQIVND (reference sequence). V was clipped by 5 bases and J by 2 bases, with 17 bases between them. The CDR3 loop reads CASSVQDSRPTDTQYF. Here the CDR3 DNA reads TGTGCCAGTAGTGTACAGGACAGCAGGCCCACAGATACGCAGTATTTT.

The chain combines TRBV9 with TRBJ1-3; D is unresolved. Germline values: CDR1 SGDLS, CDR2 YYNGEE. The CDR3 loop spans 16 amino acids. V was trimmed by 0 bases and J by 0 bases, leaving 10 bases between them. For the CDR3, the DNA is TGTGCCAGCAGCGTAGCACAGACACTCTCTGGAAACACCATATATTTT. Translation gives CASSVAQTLSGNTIYF.

The CDR3 is CASSLVGLAGYEQYF. Written as DNA, the CDR3 is TGTGCCAGCAGCTTAGTTGGGTTAGCGGGGTACGAGCAGTACTTC. V and J are TRBV7-2 and TRBJ2-7; 8 bases are shared with TRBD2. V lost 1 base to trimming and J lost 4 bases; unmatched junction nucleotides: 6. CDR3 length: 15 amino acids. Germline CDR1 and CDR2: SGHTA and FQGNSA.

This clone was seen only once. The rearrangement uses TRBV5-1 and TRBJ1-5; TRBD1 matches 7 bases. Trimming cost V 5 bases and J 4 bases; bases outside gene matches: 6. This CDR3 comprises 14 residues. From germline, CDR1 is SGHRS and CDR2 YFSETQ. CDR3 protein: CASSELGQNQPQHF. The CDR3 DNA sequence: TGCGCCAGCAGTGAACTGGGACAGAATCAGCCCCAGCATTTT.

This rearrangement joins TRBV28 to TRBJ2-7; maybe TRBD1 (5 bases). The germline V and J ends were trimmed by 6 bases and 1 base, with 16 bases remaining between them. This CDR3 has 15 residues. Germline V lookup: CDR1 MDHEN, CDR2 SYDVKM. CDR3 residues: CASRPRRTSSYEQYF. The DNA for the CDR3 is TGTGCCAGCAGGCCCCGTAGGACATCTTCCTACGAGCAGTACTTC.

This clone was observed a handful of times. The chain joins TRBV19 to TRBJ2-7, with unresolved D. Germline CDR1 reads LNHDA; CDR2 reads SQIVND (reference sequence). Trimming took off 5 bases at V and 6 bases at J, with 14 bases between the two ends. The CDR3 loop spans 13 amino acids. CDR3 protein: CASSPDRLREQYF. As DNA, the CDR3 is TGTGCCAGTAGTCCGGATAGATTACGCGAGCAGTACTTC. Combining the CDR3 with reference TRBV19 and TRBJ2-7 gives the whole variable domain DGGITQSPKYLFRKEGQNVTLSCEQNLNHDAMYWYRQDPGQGLRLIYYSQIVNDFQKGDIAEGYSVSREKKESFPLTVTSAQKNPTAFYLCASSPDRLREQYFGPGTRLTVT.

The chain has TRBV9 and TRBJ2-3, with 7 bases fitting TRBD1. CDR1 and CDR2 (germline): SGDLS, YYNGEE. The CDR3 extends over 15 amino acids. J lost 0 bases, V lost 5 bases, and 6 bases had no gene match. For the CDR3, the DNA is TGTGCCAGCAGGGTCGGGACAGCTAGCACAGATACGCAGTATTTT. Translated: CASRVGTASTDTQYF.

The V call is TRBV6-5, the J call TRBJ2-7, with TRBD2 matching over 8 bases. The J segment lost 8 bases and the V segment lost 8 bases, leaving 14 bases of the junction unmatched. There are 14 residues in the CDR3. Germline lookup yields CDR1 MNHEY and CDR2 SVGAGI. As DNA, the CDR3 is TGTGCCAGCGGGGAGCGGGGGAGCACGGGGAAGCAGTACTTC. Amino acid sequence: CASGERGSTGKQYF.

This chain joins TRBV5-1 and TRBJ2-7, with 7 bases identical to TRBD1. There are 17 residues in the CDR3. After removal of 6 bases from V and 5 bases from J, the junction contained 20 bases not matched to a gene. The germline gives CDR1 SGHRS, CDR2 YFSETQ. Here the CDR3 DNA reads TGCGCCAGCAAGAGGGGGATCGGGACACAGGGGAGCAACGAGCAGTACTTC. Amino acid sequence: CASKRGIGTQGSNEQYF.

This chain uses TRBV19 with TRBJ2-2, with 16 bases identical to TRBD2. From germline, CDR1 is LNHDA and CDR2 SQIVND (reference sequence). Losses at the gene ends were 8 bases for V and 2 bases for J; bases not matched to a gene: 8. This CDR3 contains 18 residues. CDR3 residues: CASRPGLAGGRNTGELFF. CDR3 nucleotides: TGTGCCAGTCGCCCGGGACTAGCGGGAGGGCGAAACACCGGGGAGCTGTTTTTT.

J is TRBJ1-2 and V is TRBV5-5; no definite D call. Trimming took off 0 bases at V and 12 bases at J, with 9 bases between the two ends. Germline V CDR1 and CDR2: SGHKS, YYEKEE (reference sequence). The CDR3 is 11 residues long. The CDR3 reads CASSLDRKNTF. CDR3 sequence (DNA): TGTGCCAGCAGCTTGGACCGGAAGAACACCTTC.

The chain couples TRBV25-1 to TRBJ1-1; a possible D gene is TRBD1 (5 bases). This CDR3 spans 12 amino acids. V lost 5 bases and J 1 base, leaving 5 bases between the germline ends. The germline CDR1 and CDR2 sequences are MGHDK and SYGVNS. CDR3 residues: CASSQGNTEAFF. The DNA of the CDR3 is TGTGCCAGCAGTCAGGGGAACACTGAAGCTTTCTTT.

The V and J genes are TRBV28 and TRBJ1-2, with 7 bases matching TRBD1. The CDR3 sequence is 13 residues long. Germline V gene lookup returns CDR1 MDHEN and CDR2 SYDVKM. Germline trimming cut 7 bases from V and 4 bases from J; bases unmatched to any gene: 6. CDR3 sequence (DNA): TGTGCCAGCAACGGTGGGACAGCCTATGGCTACACCTTC. Translating it yields CASNGGTAYGYTF.

This clone has just one count. The rearrangement uses TRBV7-2 and TRBJ1-2, with D maybe TRBD1 (6 bases). The CDR3 sequence is 16 residues long. V shed 1 base and J shed 4 bases, with 16 bases lying between them. Germline V gene lookup returns CDR1 SGHTA and CDR2 FQGNSA. The CDR3 loop reads CASSLDRQAHLYGYTF. The CDR3, as DNA: TGTGCCAGCAGCTTAGATAGACAGGCCCACCTCTATGGCTACACCTTC.

This clone has only one observation. This sequence joins TRBV6-6 and TRBJ2-1; 9 bases are shared with TRBD2. The length of the CDR3 is 14 residues. The germline gives CDR1 MNHNY, CDR2 SVGAGI (reference sequence). V was clipped by 0 bases and J by 10 bases; unmatched bases: 4. The CDR3 spells CASSYSTSGMEQFF. The CDR3 DNA sequence: TGTGCCAGCAGTTACTCGACTAGCGGAATGGAGCAGTTCTTC.

This clone showed up just a few times. The chain recombines TRBV4-1 with TRBJ2-3; D gene unclear. Trimming removed 0 bases at V and 3 bases at J, with 16 bases between. Per the germline V gene, CDR1 is MGHRA and CDR2 is YSYEKL. This CDR3 has 17 amino acids. CDR3 residues: CASSQDGDNEETDTQYF. The CDR3 coding sequence is TGCGCCAGCAGCCAAGACGGCGACAACGAAGAAACAGATACGCAGTATTTT.

This clone was observed a single time. The chain joins TRBV7-9 to TRBJ1-1; 10 nucleotides agree with TRBD1. V dropped 8 bases and J dropped 6; count of bases not matched to a gene: 12. Looked up from germline, CDR1 is SEHNR and CDR2 is FQNEAQ (reference sequence). The length of the CDR3 is 15 residues. The CDR3 sequence: CASLLIGTGVPEAFF. CDR3 bases: TGTGCCAGCCTTTTAATTGGGACAGGGGTCCCTGAAGCTTTCTTT.

In regard to this clone: This same CDR3 is encoded by further DNA sequences in the sample. This rearrangement joins TRBV19 to TRBJ2-1; possibly TRBD1 for D (6 bases). This CDR3 contains 13 residues. V gave up 5 bases and J gave up 3 bases, with 8 bases separating them. CDR1 is LNHDA, CDR2 SQIVND, per germline (reference sequence). CDR3 DNA: TGTGCCAGTAGTCCCAGGGGCTACAATGAGCAGTTCTTC. This encodes CASSPRGYNEQFF.

The chain employs TRBV7-9 and TRBJ1-5; maybe TRBD1 (5 bases). V dropped 5 bases and J dropped 8 bases, with 7 bases sitting between them. The CDR3 spans 11 residues. Germline CDR1 is SEHNR and CDR2 is FQNEAQ (reference sequence). The DNA for the CDR3 is TGTGCCAGCAGCAGAGGGGAGCCCCAGCATTTT. Its protein product is CASSRGEPQHF.

V usage is TRBV9 and J usage is TRBJ1-4; perhaps TRBD1 as D (6 bases). The germline CDR1 and CDR2 sequences are SGDLS and YYNGEE. Trimming removed 0 bases from V and 8 bases from J, with 11 bases in between. CDR3 size: 14 residues. Written as DNA, the CDR3 is TGTGCCAGCAGCGTAGGGAACAGGGCGGAAAAACTGTTTTTT. It translates to CASSVGNRAEKLFF.